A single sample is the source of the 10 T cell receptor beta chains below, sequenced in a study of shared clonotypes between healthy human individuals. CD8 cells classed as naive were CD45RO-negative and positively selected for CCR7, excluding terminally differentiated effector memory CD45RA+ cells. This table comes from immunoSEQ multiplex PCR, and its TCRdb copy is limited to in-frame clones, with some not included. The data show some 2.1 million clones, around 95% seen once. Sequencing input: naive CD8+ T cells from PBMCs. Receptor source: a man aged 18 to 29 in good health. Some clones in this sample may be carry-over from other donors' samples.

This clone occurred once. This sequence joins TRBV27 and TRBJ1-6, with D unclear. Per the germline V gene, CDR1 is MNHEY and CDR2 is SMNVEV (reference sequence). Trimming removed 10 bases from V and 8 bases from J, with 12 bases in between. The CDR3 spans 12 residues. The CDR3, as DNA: TGTGCCACTATGGGATCCGATTCACCCCTCCACTTT. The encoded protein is CATMGSDSPLHF.

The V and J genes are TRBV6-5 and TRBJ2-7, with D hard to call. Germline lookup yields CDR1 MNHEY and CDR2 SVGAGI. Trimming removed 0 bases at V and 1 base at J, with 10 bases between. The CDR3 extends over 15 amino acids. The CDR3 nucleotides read TGTGCCAGCAGTTACTCGAATTGGGGATCCTACGAGCAGTACTTC. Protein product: CASSYSNWGSYEQYF.

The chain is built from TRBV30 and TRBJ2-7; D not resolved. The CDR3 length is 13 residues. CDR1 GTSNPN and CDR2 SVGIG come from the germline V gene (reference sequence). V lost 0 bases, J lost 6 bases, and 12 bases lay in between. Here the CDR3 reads CAWSVSGPGEQYF. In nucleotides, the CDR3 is TGTGCCTGGAGTGTATCGGGCCCGGGCGAGCAGTACTTC.

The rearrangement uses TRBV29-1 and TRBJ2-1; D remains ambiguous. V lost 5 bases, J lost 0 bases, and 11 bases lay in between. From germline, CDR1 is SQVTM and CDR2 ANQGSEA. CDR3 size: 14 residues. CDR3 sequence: CSVQRRSSYNEQFF. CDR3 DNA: TGCAGCGTTCAAAGACGGAGCTCCTACAATGAGCAGTTCTTC.

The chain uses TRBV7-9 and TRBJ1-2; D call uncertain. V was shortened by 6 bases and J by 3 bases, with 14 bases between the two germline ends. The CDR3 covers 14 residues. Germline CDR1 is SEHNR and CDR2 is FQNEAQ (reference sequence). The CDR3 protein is CASSPDGVHYGYTF. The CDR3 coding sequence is TGTGCCAGCAGTCCCGACGGGGTACACTATGGCTACACCTTC. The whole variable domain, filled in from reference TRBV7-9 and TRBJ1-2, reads DTGVSQNPRHKITKRGQNVTFRCDPISEHNRLYWYRQTLGQGPEFLTYFQNEAQLEKSRLLSDRFSAERPKGSFSTLEIQRTEQGDSAMYLCASSPDGVHYGYTFGSGTRLTVV.

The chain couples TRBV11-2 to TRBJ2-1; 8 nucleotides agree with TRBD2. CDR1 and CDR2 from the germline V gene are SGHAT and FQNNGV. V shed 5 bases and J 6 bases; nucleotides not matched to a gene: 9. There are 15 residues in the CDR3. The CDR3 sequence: CASSRDSGMGNEQFF. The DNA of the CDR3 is TGTGCCAGCAGCCGGGATAGCGGGATGGGCAATGAGCAGTTCTTC.

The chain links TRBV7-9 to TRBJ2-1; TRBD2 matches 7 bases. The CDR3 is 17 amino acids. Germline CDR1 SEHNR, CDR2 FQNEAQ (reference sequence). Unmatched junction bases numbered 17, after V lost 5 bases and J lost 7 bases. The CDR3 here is CASSPHQSGEGPNEQFF. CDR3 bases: TGTGCCAGCAGCCCCCACCAGTCGGGGGAGGGCCCGAATGAGCAGTTCTTC.

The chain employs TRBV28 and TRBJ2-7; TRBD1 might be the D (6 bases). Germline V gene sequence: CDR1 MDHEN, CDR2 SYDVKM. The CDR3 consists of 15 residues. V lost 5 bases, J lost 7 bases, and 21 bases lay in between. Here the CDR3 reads CASSQPGQGPVEQYF. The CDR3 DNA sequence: TGTGCCAGCAGTCAGCCGGGGCAGGGGCCGGTGGAGCAGTACTTC.

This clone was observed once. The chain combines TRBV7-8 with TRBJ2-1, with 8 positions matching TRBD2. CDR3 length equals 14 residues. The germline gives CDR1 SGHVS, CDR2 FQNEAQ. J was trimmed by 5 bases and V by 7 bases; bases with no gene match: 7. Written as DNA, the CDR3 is TGTGCCAGCATTTGGGAAGCGGGAGACAATGAGCAGTTCTTC. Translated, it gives CASIWEAGDNEQFF. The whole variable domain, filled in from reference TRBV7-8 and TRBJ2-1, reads GAGVSQSPRYKVAKRGQDVALRCDPISGHVSLFWYQQALGQGPEFLTYFQNEAQLDKSGLPSDRFFAERPEGSVSTLKIQRTQQEDSAVYLCASIWEAGDNEQFFGPGTRLTVL.

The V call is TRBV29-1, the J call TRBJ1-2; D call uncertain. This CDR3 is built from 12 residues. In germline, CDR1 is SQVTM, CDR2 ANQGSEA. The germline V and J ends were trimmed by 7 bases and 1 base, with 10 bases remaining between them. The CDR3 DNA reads TGCAGCGGATCAAGCCTTAACTATGGCTACACCTTC. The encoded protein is CSGSSLNYGYTF. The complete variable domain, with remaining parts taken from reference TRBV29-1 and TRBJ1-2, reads SAVISQKPSRDICQRGTSLTIQCQVDSQVTMMFWYRQQPGQSLTLIATANQGSEATYESGFVIDKFPISRPNLTFSTLTVSNMSPEDSSIYLCSGSSLNYGYTFGSGTRLTVV.